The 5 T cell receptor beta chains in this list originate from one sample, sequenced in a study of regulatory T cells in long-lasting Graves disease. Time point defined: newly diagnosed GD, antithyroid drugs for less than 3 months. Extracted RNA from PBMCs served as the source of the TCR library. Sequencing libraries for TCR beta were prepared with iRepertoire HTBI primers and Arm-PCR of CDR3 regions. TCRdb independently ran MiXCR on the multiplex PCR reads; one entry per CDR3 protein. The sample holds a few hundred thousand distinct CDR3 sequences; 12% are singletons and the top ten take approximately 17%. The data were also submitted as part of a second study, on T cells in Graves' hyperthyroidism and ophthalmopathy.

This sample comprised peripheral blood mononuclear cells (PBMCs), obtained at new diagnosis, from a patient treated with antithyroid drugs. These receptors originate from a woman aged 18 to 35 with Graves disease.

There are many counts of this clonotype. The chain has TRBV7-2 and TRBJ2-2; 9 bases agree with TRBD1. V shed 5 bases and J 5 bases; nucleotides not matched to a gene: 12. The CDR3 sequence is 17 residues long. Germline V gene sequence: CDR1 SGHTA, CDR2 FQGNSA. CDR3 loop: CASSPHRDRVVTGELFF. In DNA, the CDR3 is TGTGCCAGCAGCCCCCACCGGGACAGGGTCGTTACCGGGGAGCTGTTTTTT.

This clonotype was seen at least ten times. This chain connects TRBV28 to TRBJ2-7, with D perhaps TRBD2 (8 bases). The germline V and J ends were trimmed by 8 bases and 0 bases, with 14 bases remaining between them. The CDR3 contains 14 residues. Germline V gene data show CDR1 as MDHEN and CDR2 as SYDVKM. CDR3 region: CASRSGDSSYEQYF. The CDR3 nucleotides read TGTGCCAGCCGTAGCGGGGACAGCTCCTACGAGCAGTACTTC.

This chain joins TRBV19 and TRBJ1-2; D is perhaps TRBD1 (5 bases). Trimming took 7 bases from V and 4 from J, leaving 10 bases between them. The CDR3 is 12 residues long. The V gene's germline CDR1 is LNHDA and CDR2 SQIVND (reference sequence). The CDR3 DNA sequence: TGTGCCAGTATCGGGGCTGGCTATGGCTACACCTTC. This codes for CASIGAGYGYTF. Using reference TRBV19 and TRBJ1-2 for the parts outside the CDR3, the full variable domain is DGGITQSPKYLFRKEGQNVTLSCEQNLNHDAMYWYRQDPGQGLRLIYYSQIVNDFQKGDIAEGYSVSREKKESFPLTVTSAQKNPTAFYLCASIGAGYGYTFGSGTRLTVV.

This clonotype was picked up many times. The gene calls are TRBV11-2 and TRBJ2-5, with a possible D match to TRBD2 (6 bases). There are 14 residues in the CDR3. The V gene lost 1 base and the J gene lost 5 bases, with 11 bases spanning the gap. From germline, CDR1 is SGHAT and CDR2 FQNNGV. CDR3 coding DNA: TGTGCCAGCAGCTTAGGGGAGGTTCGGGAGACCCAGTACTTC. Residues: CASSLGEVRETQYF.

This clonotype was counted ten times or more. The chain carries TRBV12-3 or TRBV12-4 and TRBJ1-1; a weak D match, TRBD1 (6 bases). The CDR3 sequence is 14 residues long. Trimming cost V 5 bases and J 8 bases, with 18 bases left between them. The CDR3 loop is CASSTLTGPDEAFF. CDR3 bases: TGTGCCAGCAGTACCCTAACAGGGCCCGACGAAGCTTTCTTT.